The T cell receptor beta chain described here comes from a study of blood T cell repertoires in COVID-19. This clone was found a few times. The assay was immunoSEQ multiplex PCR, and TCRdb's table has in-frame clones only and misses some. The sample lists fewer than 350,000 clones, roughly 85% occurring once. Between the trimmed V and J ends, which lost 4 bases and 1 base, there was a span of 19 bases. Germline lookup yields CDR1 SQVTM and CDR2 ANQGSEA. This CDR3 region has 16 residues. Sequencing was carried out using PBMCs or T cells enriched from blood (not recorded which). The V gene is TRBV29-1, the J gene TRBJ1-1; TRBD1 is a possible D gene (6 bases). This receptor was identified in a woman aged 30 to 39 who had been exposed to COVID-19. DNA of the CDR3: TGCAGCGTTGCCCGACGGGGGGCGCAGGGGAACACTGAAGCTTTCTTT. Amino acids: CSVARRGAQGNTEAFF.